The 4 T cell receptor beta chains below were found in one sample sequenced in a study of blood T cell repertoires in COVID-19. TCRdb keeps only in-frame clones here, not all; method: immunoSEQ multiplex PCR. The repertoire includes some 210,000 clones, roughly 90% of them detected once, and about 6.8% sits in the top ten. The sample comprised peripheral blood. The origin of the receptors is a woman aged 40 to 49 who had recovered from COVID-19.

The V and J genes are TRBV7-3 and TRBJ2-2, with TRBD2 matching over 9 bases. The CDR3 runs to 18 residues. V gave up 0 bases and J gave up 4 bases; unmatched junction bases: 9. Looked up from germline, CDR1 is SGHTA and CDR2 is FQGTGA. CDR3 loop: CASSLTRAGGTSTGELFF. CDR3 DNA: TGTGCCAGCAGCTTAACGAGAGCGGGAGGCACTAGCACCGGGGAGCTGTTTTTT.

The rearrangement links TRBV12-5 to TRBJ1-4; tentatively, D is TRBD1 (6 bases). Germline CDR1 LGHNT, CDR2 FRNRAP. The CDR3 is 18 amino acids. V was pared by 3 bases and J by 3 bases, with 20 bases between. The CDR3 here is CASGFTPPRQAPNEKLFF. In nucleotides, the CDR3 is TGTGCTAGTGGTTTTACGCCCCCCCGACAGGCCCCTAATGAAAAACTGTTTTTT. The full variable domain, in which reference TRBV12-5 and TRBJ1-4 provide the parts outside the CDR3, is DARVTQTPRHKVTEMGQEVTMRCQPILGHNTVFWYRQTMMQGLELLAYFRNRAPLDDSGMPKDRFSAEMPDATLATLKIQPSEPRDSAVYFCASGFTPPRQAPNEKLFFGSGTQLSVL.

This chain's CDR3 is CASSPPVGRPPKRYTF. Here the CDR3 DNA reads TGTGCCAGCTCACCACCGGTGGGCAGGCCTCCCAAACGCTACACCTTC. The chain uses TRBV18 and TRBJ1-2; the D is unclear. The germline gives CDR1 KGHSH, CDR2 LQKENI. The CDR3 consists of 16 residues. Deletions cut 0 bases from V and 9 bases from J, with 20 bases between.

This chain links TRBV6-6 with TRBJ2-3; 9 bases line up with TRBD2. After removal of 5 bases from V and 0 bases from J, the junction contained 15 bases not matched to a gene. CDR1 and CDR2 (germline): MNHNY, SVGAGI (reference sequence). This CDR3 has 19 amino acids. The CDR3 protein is CASSPKRGASGTSTDTQYF. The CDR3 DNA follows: TGTGCCAGCAGTCCCAAACGAGGGGCTAGCGGGACTAGCACAGATACGCAGTATTTT.